This TCR beta chain was retrieved from a study of cytomegalovirus exposure and HLA in healthy donors. Here immunoSEQ multiplex PCR was the method, and the copy in TCRdb shows in-frame clones only, minus some. The table includes 50,000 to 65,000 clones, approximately 89% detected once. Of note for this clone: Its antigen is currently unknown.

Study-wide findings and caveats: Three chains tied to CMV proved CMV antigen-specific in vitro. Among TCR sequences, most were rare, though some public TCRs appeared in many donors. The study labeled 170 or so TCR beta chains cytomegalovirus-associated.

The germline gives CDR1 WSHSY, CDR2 SAAADI. CDR3 size: 14 residues. V gave up 6 bases and J gave up 2 bases; unmatched junction bases: 6. Sequencing used PBMCs. This sequence was found in a woman in her late teens or twenties in good health and CMV-seropositive. The chain is built from TRBV10-2 and TRBJ1-1; 7 bases are a match to TRBD1. CDR3 loop: CASRAQGINTEAFF. The DNA of the CDR3 is TGCGCCAGCAGAGCACAGGGGATAAACACTGAAGCTTTCTTT.